This record looks at one T cell receptor (beta chain) sequence and its context. Antigen: not known. The data are from a study of T cell repertoires in cytomegalovirus infection. Using its own MiXCR run on the reads, TCRdb lists one record per CDR3 protein. The sample includes approximately 150,000 distinct CDR3 sequences, about 6% of them seen just once. Trimming removed 4 bases at V and 2 bases at J, with 6 bases between. The CDR3 has 13 residues. Notes on the study in general: Clonotypes of TCR beta that were HLA-C-restricted and CMV-specific dominated the ex vivo response.

The chain is built from TRBV12-3 or TRBV12-4 and TRBJ1-3; unclear D gene. This sequence was found in a human donor in good health (CMV status not recorded). Some clones in this sample may be carry-over from other donors' samples. The sample was PBMCs. The CDR3 coding sequence is TGTGCCAGCAGTTCATCGACTGGAAACACCATATATTTT. Encoded protein: CASSSSTGNTIYF.